This section outlines one T cell receptor (beta chain) sequence together with its context. The source of the sample is a study of blood T cell repertoires in COVID-19. About the research overall: The origin of the acute and convalescent COVID-19 samples was the United States, Italy and Spain.

The method was immunoSEQ multiplex PCR; TCRdb's version includes in-frame clones alone and lacks a portion of them. Seen here are about 180,000 clones, roughly 83% observed once, and the top ten hold 1.5%. The CDR3 is 14 residues long. V was clipped by 10 bases and J by 5 bases; unmatched bases: 9. Germline assignment: CDR1 MNHEY and CDR2 SMNVEV (reference sequence). Sequenced material: peripheral blood. The V and J genes are TRBV27 and TRBJ2-3; 10 nucleotides agree with TRBD1. This clonotype originated in a human donor in a cohort sampled during active COVID-19. The CDR3 protein is CAIIDRGQGDTQYF. Here the CDR3 DNA reads TGTGCCATAATAGACAGGGGGCAGGGAGATACGCAGTATTTT.